This T cell receptor (beta chain) was identified during a study of radiotherapy plus CTLA-4 blockade in lung cancer. Study results and caveats: An expansion of tumor-derived TCR clones occurred in blood after radiotherapy plus ipilimumab.

This CDR3 is 14 amino acids long. Germline trimming cut 8 bases from V and 7 bases from J; bases unmatched to any gene: 6. Germline V gene data show CDR1 as LNHDA and CDR2 as SQIVND (reference sequence). TCRdb keeps only in-frame clones here, not all; method: immunoSEQ multiplex PCR. Here the sample spans about 38,000 clones, about three quarters being singletons. This clone occurred a few times. Its antigen is unidentified. Sequences were derived from peripheral blood, sampled from a patient treated with radiotherapy plus ipilimumab. The chain uses TRBV19 and TRBJ1-4, with TRBD1 matching 11 bases. The clonotype was recovered from a human donor with non-small cell lung cancer who had stable disease on radiotherapy plus ipilimumab. The CDR3 sequence is CASGSGTGGEKLFF. The CDR3 DNA follows: TGTGCCAGTGGTTCGGGGACAGGGGGTGAAAAACTGTTTTTT.